The rows below give T cell receptor beta chains drawn from one sample of a study of blood T cell repertoires in COVID-19. Sequencing used immunoSEQ multiplex PCR; TCRdb keeps in-frame clones, though not all of them. The table lists about 300,000 clones, around 85% of them singletons. The sequencing sample was made of PBMCs or T cells enriched from blood (not recorded which). These receptors were taken from a woman aged 25 to 39 who had been exposed to COVID-19. CDR3s include the opening cysteine and the closing phenylalanine or tryptophan. D genes are given only for firm matches. Clone size is given for some rows only: seen once, a few or many times, or a class if the clone is expanded.

v_gene	d_gene	j_gene	abundance	CDR3aa	CDR3nt
TRBV15	NA	TRBJ1-6	NA	CATSRDPDSRNSPLHF	TGTGCCACCAGCAGAGATCCGGACAGCCGAAATTCACCCCTCCACTTT
TRBV19	NA	TRBJ1-2	NA	CASIPYLGAPNGYTF	TGTGCCAGTATCCCGTATCTGGGGGCTCCTAATGGCTACACCTTC
TRBV2	TRBD1	TRBJ2-7	NA	CASRTDRGNSYEQYF	TGTGCCAGCAGGACGGACAGGGGGAATTCCTACGAGCAGTACTTC
TRBV7-3	TRBD2	TRBJ2-5	NA	CASSPGGLFQETQYF	TGTGCCAGCAGCCCGGGGGGGCTTTTCCAAGAGACCCAGTACTTC
TRBV9	TRBD1	TRBJ1-2	NA	CASSEGQYYGYTF	TGTGCCAGCAGCGAGGGACAGTACTATGGCTACACCTTC
TRBV30	TRBD1	TRBJ1-2	NA	CAWSVAGTATIYGYTF	TGTGCCTGGAGTGTAGCAGGGACAGCTACTATCTATGGCTACACCTTC
TRBV28	TRBD2	TRBJ2-1	few	CASRPREGSYNEQFF	TGTGCCAGCAGGCCCCGGGAGGGATCTTACAATGAGCAGTTCTTC
TRBV11-1	TRBD2	TRBJ2-2	NA	CASSPRAGANTGELFF	TGTGCCAGCAGCCCCCGGGCGGGAGCGAACACCGGGGAGCTGTTTTTT
TRBV6-1	NA	TRBJ1-1	NA	CASSERHFDWNTEAFF	TGTGCCAGCAGTGAACGGCATTTCGACTGGAACACTGAAGCTTTCTTT
TRBV7-9	NA	TRBJ1-5	NA	CASSGAESNQPQHF	TGTGCCAGCAGCGGGGCCGAAAGCAATCAGCCCCAGCATTTT
TRBV4-1	TRBD2	TRBJ2-7	NA	CASSHPRGGRANEQYF	TGCGCCAGCAGCCATCCCCGGGGGGGGAGGGCGAACGAGCAGTACTTC
TRBV30	TRBD1	TRBJ2-5	NA	CAWITGATQYF	TGTGCCTGGATTACAGGGGCGACCCAGTACTTC
TRBV28	NA	TRBJ2-2	few	CASSLGGNTGELFF	TGTGCCAGCAGTTTAGGAGGGAACACCGGGGAGCTGTTTTTT
TRBV28	NA	TRBJ2-6	NA	CASSPSSAQQGSGANVLTF	TGTGCCAGCAGTCCATCTAGCGCCCAACAGGGGTCAGGGGCCAACGTCCTGACTTTC
TRBV3-1/TRBV3-2	TRBD1	TRBJ1-2	NA	CASSLRDRGGSYGYTF	TGTGCCAGCAGCCTCCGCGACAGGGGCGGAAGCTATGGCTACACCTTC
TRBV6-1	NA	TRBJ1-3	once	CASSGTHFTGRSGNTIYF	TGTGCCAGCAGTGGAACTCATTTTACAGGCCGTTCTGGAAACACCATATATTTT
TRBV7-8	NA	TRBJ1-6	NA	CASSLAQGRRSPLHF	TGTGCCAGCAGCTTAGCCCAGGGAAGGCGATCACCCCTCCACTTT
TRBV28	NA	TRBJ1-3	NA	CASSGADSSSGNTIYF	TGTGCCAGCAGTGGAGCGGACAGCTCCTCTGGAAACACCATATATTTT
TRBV3-1/TRBV3-2	TRBD2	TRBJ2-7	NA	CASSGRRLAGRSYEQYF	TGTGCCAGCAGCGGGAGGAGGCTAGCGGGTCGCTCCTACGAGCAGTACTTC
TRBV25-1	NA	TRBJ2-3	once	CASSLGQGTGDTQYF	TGTGCCAGCAGCTTGGGGCAGGGTACGGGAGATACGCAGTATTTT
TRBV4-2	TRBD2	TRBJ2-1	once	CASSQVGLGNYNEQFF	TGTGCCAGCAGCCAAGTAGGACTAGGGAACTACAATGAGCAGTTCTTC
TRBV3-1/TRBV3-2	NA	TRBJ1-5	once	CASSRGSQPQHF	TGTGCCAGCAGCCGTGGGAGTCAGCCCCAGCATTTT
TRBV29-1	TRBD1	TRBJ1-1	NA	CSVEAGGGMNTEAFF	TGCAGCGTTGAGGCAGGGGGCGGAATGAACACTGAAGCTTTCTTT
TRBV10-2	NA	TRBJ2-5	NA	CATGETRKETQYF	TGCGCCACAGGGGAGACGCGGAAAGAGACCCAGTACTTC
TRBV5-1	NA	TRBJ2-7	NA	CASIPRGPLRQYF	TGCGCCAGCATTCCCCGAGGCCCCCTAAGGCAGTACTTC
TRBV20-1	TRBD1	TRBJ2-7	NA	CSASVPGQGDEQYF	TGCAGTGCTAGTGTCCCGGGACAGGGGGACGAGCAGTACTTC
TRBV24-1	NA	TRBJ2-3	few	CATSAGREVDTQYF	TGTGCCACCAGTGCCGGCAGGGAAGTAGATACGCAGTATTTT
TRBV9	TRBD1	TRBJ2-4	NA	CASSALPGTVAKNIQYF	TGTGCCAGCAGCGCTCTGCCCGGGACAGTAGCCAAAAACATTCAGTACTTC
TRBV5-6	NA	TRBJ2-3	once	CASSLRQHPSTDTQYF	TGTGCCAGCAGCTTAAGACAGCACCCTAGCACAGATACGCAGTATTTT
TRBV9	TRBD1	TRBJ1-3	NA	CASSTGGSSSGNTIYF	TGTGCCAGCAGTACAGGGGGCTCTAGCTCTGGAAACACCATATATTTT
TRBV2	TRBD1	TRBJ1-6	NA	CASNTGTGCNSPLHF	TGTGCCAGCAACACCGGGACAGGGTGTAATTCACCCCTCCACTTT
TRBV5-1	TRBD2	TRBJ2-1	NA	CASSFSDAWTSGDYNEQFF	TGCGCCAGCAGCTTTTCGGACGCGTGGACTAGCGGGGATTACAATGAGCAGTTCTTC
TRBV28	NA	TRBJ1-2	NA	CASSPSRGTGALGGYTF	TGTGCCAGCAGTCCATCAAGAGGAACTGGGGCCCTTGGGGGCTACACCTTC
TRBV6-5	TRBD1	TRBJ2-7	NA	CASSWMTGVKYEQYF	TGTGCCAGCAGTTGGATGACAGGGGTCAAGTACGAGCAGTACTTC
TRBV20-1	NA	TRBJ2-1	once	CSVRIQNQFF	TGCAGTGTCAGGATCCAAAACCAGTTCTTC
TRBV2	NA	TRBJ2-7	NA	CASSREHEQYF	TGTGCCAGCAGTAGGGAGCACGAGCAGTACTTC
TRBV19	NA	TRBJ1-4	NA	CASSFQGYEKLFF	TGTGCCAGTAGTTTTCAGGGCTATGAAAAACTGTTTTTT
TRBV5-1	NA	TRBJ1-1	NA	CASSLGPEGNTEAFF	TGCGCCAGCAGCTTGGGACCCGAGGGGAACACTGAAGCTTTCTTT
TRBV1	NA	TRBJ2-3	NA	CTSSQGPASTDTQYF	TGCACCAGCAGCCAGGGCCCGGCTAGCACAGATACGCAGTATTTT
TRBV3-1/TRBV3-2	NA	TRBJ2-5	NA	CASSQRDWYQETQYF	TGTGCCAGCAGCCAGCGGGACTGGTACCAAGAGACCCAGTACTTC
TRBV3-1/TRBV3-2	TRBD1	TRBJ2-7	NA	CASSQGQFILVSYEQYF	TGTGCCAGCAGCCAGGGACAGTTTATATTAGTCTCCTACGAGCAGTACTTC
TRBV4-2	NA	TRBJ1-2	NA	CASSHQTGFGYTF	TGTGCCAGCAGCCACCAAACAGGGTTTGGCTACACCTTC
TRBV28	NA	TRBJ2-1	NA	CASSGHHNEQFF	TGTGCCAGCAGTGGACACCACAATGAGCAGTTCTTC